This TCR beta chain was captured by sequencing in a study of CD8 T cells in Susac syndrome. Random hexamers were used to reverse transcribe the RNA input (about 0.5 to 1 ug). TCRdb reanalysed the immunoSEQ multiplex PCR reads using MiXCR and keeps one entry per CDR3 protein. The profile covers around 46,000 distinct CDR3 sequences, with 80% to 95% appearing a single time and around 0.38% taken by the ten largest. Germline assignment: CDR1 SQVTM and CDR2 ANQGSEA. V dropped 1 base and J dropped 7; count of bases not matched to a gene: 8. This CDR3 is 14 amino acids long. Source material: CD8+ T cells from PBMCs. The genes are TRBV29-1 and TRBJ1-2; the match to TRBD1 covers 8 bases. This receptor was taken from a human donor in good health. CDR3 DNA sequence: TGCAGCGTTGAAGTTGGACAGGGTTGGAGTGGCTACACCTTC. Translating it yields CSVEVGQGWSGYTF.